The 32 T cell receptor beta chains below all came from one sample that was sequenced in a study of blood T cell repertoires in COVID-19. TCRdb keeps only in-frame clones here, not all; method: immunoSEQ multiplex PCR. Among about 220,000 clones listed, 70% to 85% were seen once. Sequencing input: PBMCs or T cells enriched from blood (not recorded which). Receptors originate from a man aged 40-49 years who had recovered from COVID-19.

The rearrangement joins TRBV18 to TRBJ1-1, with D unresolved. The CDR3 is 12 amino acids. Trimming left V 3 bases short and J 3 bases short, with 5 bases between. CDR1 is KGHSH, CDR2 LQKENI, per germline. The DNA for the CDR3 is TGTGCCAGCTCACCTCGGGACACTGAAGCTTTCTTT. It translates to CASSPRDTEAFF.

This sequence joins TRBV4-3 and TRBJ2-5; TRBD2 is a possible D gene (6 bases). Germline V lookup: CDR1 LGHNA, CDR2 YSLEER. Trimming stripped 0 bases from V and 0 bases from J, with 11 bases between. CDR3 length: 16 amino acids. The CDR3: CASSQEFRDYQETQYF. The CDR3 DNA follows: TGCGCCAGCAGCCAAGAGTTTAGGGACTACCAAGAGACCCAGTACTTC.

This chain uses TRBV7-2 with TRBJ2-1; the match to TRBD2 covers 8 bases. Unmatched junction bases numbered 7, after V lost 5 bases and J lost 1 base. Germline CDR1 SGHTA, CDR2 FQGNSA. This CDR3 contains 16 residues. The CDR3 DNA reads TGTGCCAGCAGCCCCGGGGGGGCCCAGTCCTACAATGAGCAGTTCTTC. Its translation: CASSPGGAQSYNEQFF.

The rearrangement uses TRBV5-4 and TRBJ1-5; TRBD1 might be the D (5 bases). The germline gives CDR1 SGHNT, CDR2 YYREEE (reference sequence). V lost 3 bases and J 0 bases, leaving 10 bases between the germline ends. The CDR3 has 15 amino acids. This CDR3 reads CASSSGGYSNQPQHF. The CDR3 nucleotides are TGTGCCAGCAGCTCGGGGGGTTATAGCAATCAGCCCCAGCATTTT.

This chain joins TRBV6-5 and TRBJ2-7, with D possibly matching TRBD1 (6 bases). Germline values: CDR1 MNHEY, CDR2 SVGAGI. Deletions cut 6 bases from V and 3 bases from J, with 15 bases between. The CDR3 consists of 14 residues. CDR3 loop: CASRFSGTHYEQYF. CDR3 nucleotides: TGTGCCAGCAGGTTCTCCGGGACACACTACGAGCAGTACTTC.

The rearrangement joins TRBV5-1 to TRBJ1-6; 9 nucleotides align to TRBD1. V lost 4 bases, J lost 5 bases, and 4 bases stayed unmatched. Germline-derived CDR1 and CDR2 are SGHRS and YFSETQ. The CDR3 is 15 residues long. The CDR3 spells CASSQGQGNNSPLHF. CDR3 DNA: TGCGCCAGCAGCCAGGGACAGGGTAATAATTCACCCCTCCACTTT. The whole variable domain, remainder taken from reference TRBV5-1 and TRBJ1-6, is KAGVTQTPRYLIKTRGQQVTLSCSPISGHRSVSWYQQTPGQGLQFLFEYFSETQRNKGNFPGRFSGRQFSNSRSEMNVSTLELGDSALYLCASSQGQGNNSPLHFGNGTRLTVT.

The V gene is TRBV5-4, the J gene TRBJ2-5; 8 bases are a match to TRBD2. V gave up 4 bases and J gave up 5 bases; unmatched junction bases: 16. The CDR3 has 17 amino acids. Germline CDR1 is SGHNT and CDR2 is YYREEE (reference sequence). The CDR3 bases are TGTGCCAGCAGCCCGGCACGGGAGGGCCTGGCATGGGAGACCCAGTACTTC. This translates into CASSPAREGLAWETQYF.

The chain joins TRBV6-5 to TRBJ2-2, with a weak D call TRBD2 (5 bases). The CDR3 is 16 amino acids. Germline V gene lookup returns CDR1 MNHEY and CDR2 SVGAGI. V was trimmed by 0 bases and J by 0 bases, leaving 8 bases between them. CDR3 sequence (DNA): TGTGCCAGCAGTTACTCCGACTACGCGAACACCGGGGAGCTGTTTTTT. Amino acids: CASSYSDYANTGELFF.

The J gene is TRBJ2-7, the V gene TRBV9, with a weak D call TRBD1 (5 bases). V was trimmed by 0 bases and J by 4 bases, leaving 14 bases between them. CDR1 is SGDLS, CDR2 YYNGEE, per germline. The CDR3 runs 15 residues. The CDR3 sequence: CASSVEAGKGYEQYF. CDR3 coding DNA: TGTGCCAGCAGCGTAGAGGCAGGGAAAGGTTACGAGCAGTACTTC.

The gene calls are TRBV2 and TRBJ2-3; 9 positions match TRBD2. Per germline, CDR1 SNHLY and CDR2 FYNNEI. This CDR3 is built from 13 residues. V lost 8 bases to trimming and J lost 13 bases; unmatched junction nucleotides: 13. CDR3 nucleotides: TGTGCCAGCGGGTTGGTTGGGGCTAGCGGGGAGTATTTT. Translation: CASGLVGASGEYF.

The chain has TRBV5-8 and TRBJ2-1; D is ambiguous. Germline CDR1 reads SGHTS; CDR2 reads YDEGEE. The V end was cut by 7 bases, the J end by 5 bases, with 7 bases between. The CDR3 is 11 residues long. CDR3 nucleotides: TGTGCCAGCGGTCCGGACAATGAGCAGTTCTTC. This sequence encodes CASGPDNEQFF. The whole variable domain, remainder taken from reference TRBV5-8 and TRBJ2-1, is EAGVTQSPTHLIKTRGQQATLRCSPISGHTSVYWYQQALGLGLQFLLWYDEGEERNRGNFPPRFSGRQFPNYSSELNVNALELEDSALYLCASGPDNEQFFGPGTRLTVL.

This chain joins TRBV5-4 and TRBJ1-3; possibly TRBD1 for D (5 bases). CDR1 is SGHNT and CDR2 is YYREEE in the germline V gene (reference sequence). The V gene lost 0 bases and the J gene lost 0 bases, with 10 bases spanning the gap. CDR3 length: 16 residues. The CDR3 spells CASSLVGGNSGNTIYF. CDR3 bases: TGTGCCAGCAGCTTGGTCGGGGGAAACTCTGGAAACACCATATATTTT.

The chain carries TRBV30 and TRBJ2-5; perhaps TRBD1 as D (5 bases). The CDR3 is 13 amino acids. The germline gives CDR1 GTSNPN, CDR2 SVGIG (reference sequence). The CDR3 spells CAGARKQQETQYF. The CDR3 DNA follows: TGTGCTGGGGCGAGAAAGCAGCAAGAGACCCAGTACTTC.

V gene TRBV4-3 combines with J gene TRBJ2-7, with TRBD2 matching 13 bases. Unmatched junction bases numbered 9, after V lost 4 bases and J lost 0 bases. From germline, CDR1 is LGHNA and CDR2 YSLEER. The CDR3 sequence is 18 residues long. Here the CDR3 DNA reads TGCGCCAGCAGCCCCTCGAAGACTAGCGGGGGGATCTCCTACGAGCAGTACTTC. It is translated as CASSPSKTSGGISYEQYF.

This chain uses TRBV25-1 with TRBJ1-1; TRBD1 matches at 7 bases. CDR1 and CDR2 (germline): MGHDK, SYGVNS. This CDR3 is 14 amino acids long. V gave up 3 bases and J gave up 3 bases; unmatched junction bases: 4. In DNA form, the CDR3 reads TGTGCCAGCAGTGAGACAGGGAGGCACACTGAAGCTTTCTTT. Its protein is CASSETGRHTEAFF.

V is TRBV27 and J is TRBJ2-1, with TRBD1 matching over 8 bases. This CDR3 spans 16 amino acids. CDR1 and CDR2 (germline): MNHEY, SMNVEV (reference sequence). Germline trimming cut 2 bases from V and 9 bases from J; bases unmatched to any gene: 12. CDR3 residues: CASSLHLRDRSREQFF. The CDR3 DNA reads as TGTGCCAGCAGTTTACACCTTAGGGACAGGTCGCGTGAGCAGTTCTTC.

The chain couples TRBV11-2 to TRBJ1-3; D is undetermined. The CDR3 has 15 residues. Germline CDR1 is SGHAT and CDR2 is FQNNGV. Trimming took off 0 bases at V and 0 bases at J, with 6 bases between the two ends. The CDR3, as DNA: TGTGCCAGCAGCTTAGATAGACACTCTGGAAACACCATATATTTT. Translation: CASSLDRHSGNTIYF.

This chain connects TRBV18 to TRBJ1-1; 11 nucleotides agree with TRBD1. Germline assignment: CDR1 KGHSH and CDR2 LQKENI. This CDR3 is 16 amino acids long. V gave up 6 bases and J gave up 0 bases; unmatched junction bases: 6. The chain's CDR3 is CASSIGQGALNTEAFF. In nucleotides, the CDR3 is TGTGCCAGCTCGATTGGACAGGGGGCTTTGAACACTGAAGCTTTCTTT.

The chain has TRBV30 and TRBJ2-1; possible D gene TRBD1, 5 bases. Germline loops: CDR1 GTSNPN, CDR2 SVGIG (reference sequence). Trimming took off 4 bases at V and 8 bases at J, with 12 bases between the two ends. The CDR3 consists of 12 residues. CDR3 region: CAWISRVHEQFF. CDR3 DNA sequence: TGTGCCTGGATTTCCAGGGTCCATGAGCAGTTCTTC.

The chain is built from TRBV6-5 and TRBJ1-2; 7 bases align to TRBD1. Germline V gene sequence: CDR1 MNHEY, CDR2 SVGAGI. The CDR3 spans 15 residues. The ends lost 0 bases at V and 8 bases at J; junction bases unmatched: 9. The CDR3 DNA reads as TGTGCCAGCAGTTACTCTGGGACAGATCCCCGGGGCTACACCTTC. Protein product: CASSYSGTDPRGYTF.

The rearrangement joins TRBV28 to TRBJ1-1; TRBD1 is a possible D gene (5 bases). Germline CDR1 reads MDHEN; CDR2 reads SYDVKM. Deletions cut 4 bases from V and 8 bases from J, with 20 bases between. The length of the CDR3 is 15 residues. This CDR3 reads CASSSPGLGIREAFF. The CDR3 DNA follows: TGTGCCAGCAGTTCCCCAGGGTTAGGAATAAGGGAAGCTTTCTTT.

The chain combines TRBV6-9 with TRBJ2-7; the D gene is possibly TRBD2 (5 bases). V lost 8 bases, J lost 7 bases, and 15 bases lay in between. The CDR3 spans 12 residues. CDR1 and CDR2 (germline): MNHGY, SVAAGI. CDR3 sequence reads: CASRDSLLEQYF. The CDR3 nucleotides read TGTGCCAGCCGGGATAGCCTTCTGGAGCAGTACTTC.

This chain uses TRBV5-1 with TRBJ2-3, with 11 bases lining up with TRBD2. Germline trimming cut 2 bases from V and 7 bases from J; bases unmatched to any gene: 12. CDR1 and CDR2 (germline): SGHRS, YFSETQ. The CDR3 length is 17 residues. This CDR3 is CASSFAPSGRPSNTQYF. For the CDR3, the DNA is TGCGCCAGCAGCTTTGCCCCTAGCGGGAGGCCGTCTAATACGCAGTATTTT.

This sequence joins TRBV12-3 or TRBV12-4 and TRBJ1-1, with 8 nucleotides matching TRBD1. The CDR3 contains 13 residues. Unmatched junction bases numbered 9, after V lost 5 bases and J lost 10 bases. The CDR3 sequence: CASSIMTGAAAFF. CDR3 nucleotide sequence: TGTGCCAGCAGTATAATGACAGGGGCGGCAGCTTTCTTT.

The rearrangement links TRBV13 to TRBJ2-7, with TRBD1 matching 7 bases. V shed 5 bases and J 6 bases; nucleotides not matched to a gene: 7. Germline values: CDR1 PRHDT, CDR2 FYEKMQ (reference sequence). The CDR3 sequence is 13 residues long. The CDR3 here is CASSVGQRIEQYF. As DNA, the CDR3 is TGTGCCAGCAGCGTGGGACAGAGGATCGAGCAGTACTTC.

The J gene is TRBJ2-3, the V gene TRBV7-2, with D unclear. V gave up 1 base and J gave up 1 base, with 21 bases separating them. The CDR3 sequence is 19 residues long. Germline V gene sequence: CDR1 SGHTA, CDR2 FQGNSA. CDR3 sequence (DNA): TGTGCCAGCAGCTTAGTCGCAGCTGGGCGCGTAATTCGCACAGATACGCAGTATTTT. This translates into CASSLVAAGRVIRTDTQYF.

The V call is TRBV11-2, the J call TRBJ1-5; weak D call: TRBD1 (5 bases). V was trimmed by 5 bases and J by 6 bases, leaving 17 bases between them. Germline V CDR1 and CDR2: SGHAT, FQNNGV. The CDR3 extends over 15 amino acids. The CDR3: CASSPQGLGGQPQHF. DNA for the CDR3: TGTGCCAGCAGCCCCCAGGGTTTGGGGGGTCAGCCCCAGCATTTT.

This clone has more than one count but fewer than ten. The chain employs TRBV5-5 and TRBJ2-3, with TRBD2 matching 9 bases. The germline CDR1 and CDR2 sequences are SGHKS and YYEKEE (reference sequence). The CDR3 totals 17 residues. Unmatched junction bases numbered 11, after V lost 0 bases and J lost 6 bases. The CDR3, as DNA: TGTGCCAGCAGCTTGGCCGTAGGCGGGGGGGCTAGGGATACGCAGTATTTT. Its protein product is CASSLAVGGGARDTQYF.

V and J are TRBV30 and TRBJ1-2, with D possibly matching TRBD1 (5 bases). Trimming stripped 0 bases from V and 8 bases from J, with 13 bases between. CDR1 is GTSNPN and CDR2 is SVGIG in the germline V gene (reference sequence). The CDR3 contains 13 residues. The CDR3 DNA follows: TGTGCCTGGAGTGTACAAGCAAGGGGAGGCTACACCTTC. It yields the protein CAWSVQARGGYTF.

The chain couples TRBV19 to TRBJ1-3; D is unclear. CDR1 and CDR2 (germline): LNHDA, SQIVND (reference sequence). Trimming cost V 5 bases and J 1 base, with 18 bases left between them. The length of the CDR3 is 17 residues. CDR3: CASSLTDASPSGNTIYF. Written as DNA, the CDR3 is TGTGCCAGTAGTCTCACAGACGCCTCACCATCTGGAAACACCATATATTTT.

This clone was seen just once. The chain joins TRBV7-7 to TRBJ1-1, with TRBD1 identical over 7 bases. J was trimmed by 4 bases and V by 3 bases; bases with no gene match: 8. CDR3 length equals 15 residues. Germline V gene data show CDR1 as SSHAT and CDR2 as FNYEAQ (reference sequence). The CDR3 nucleotides read TGTGCCAGCAGCTTCAACAGGGGAATCGTCACTGAAGCTTTCTTT. Translating gives CASSFNRGIVTEAFF.

V gene TRBV5-5 combines with J gene TRBJ1-1; D remains ambiguous. The CDR3 length is 13 residues. V lost 4 bases and J lost 5, with 12 bases in between. Germline CDR1 is SGHKS and CDR2 is YYEKEE (reference sequence). The CDR3, as DNA: TGTGCCAGCAGCCTCTTACTTATTACTGAAGCTTTCTTT. Amino acids: CASSLLLITEAFF.